This section outlines one T cell receptor (beta chain) sequence together with its context. The antigen is unknown. This entry is derived from a study of ipilimumab plus nivolumab after autologous stem cell transplantation. Study context: Typical patient got 5 or 6 ipilimumab doses and 7 or 8 nivolumab doses (median). The DLBCL cohort had primary refractory and relapsed disease, with 18-month progression-free survival of about 82% and 31%.

The study, taken as a whole, reports: The authors say TCR, Treg and microbiome findings warrant further study.

Checkpoint therapy with ipilimumab 1 mg/kg began 14 to 28 days after transplant. Germline loops: CDR1 LNHDA, CDR2 SQIVND (reference sequence). The CDR3 totals 15 residues. The V end lost 8 bases, the J end lost 0 bases, and 14 bases lay between the germline ends. Sequenced by immunoSEQ multiplex PCR; TCRdb stores in-frame clones only, minus some. The table lists 84,000 or so clones, under 85% of them singletons. This rearrangement joins TRBV19 to TRBJ1-5; D not certain. This clonotype originated in a male donor with diffuse large B-cell lymphoma. Sequenced material: PBMCs, taken in a trial of ipilimumab plus nivolumab as post-transplant consolidation. Written as DNA, the CDR3 is TGTGCCAGTTCCGCTGGGAAGATTAGCAATCAGCCCCAGCATTTT. Its protein product is CASSAGKISNQPQHF.